This TCR beta chain was identified in a study of radiation and T cells in renal cell carcinoma. Broader study findings: Baseline intratumoral clonotype presence is unknown without pretreatment biopsies. Top tumor clonotypes rose in blood 2 weeks post-radiation, then contracted.

The treatment here: 15 Gy SBRT to primary tumor, nephrectomy 4 weeks later. Nephrectomy followed 15 Gy stereotactic body radiation by 4 weeks. CDR1 is DFQATT and CDR2 is SNEGSKA in the germline V gene (reference sequence). V shed 2 bases and J shed 9 bases, with 9 bases lying between them. The CDR3 is 11 amino acids. Method: immunoSEQ multiplex PCR; TCRdb's copy keeps in-frame clones and lacks some. The sample contains nearly 20,000 clones, roughly 62% of which appear only once. Concerning this clone: Its target is unknown.

This sequence joins TRBV20-1 and TRBJ2-3; no clear D. The sequence derives from a woman in her seventies with renal cell carcinoma. The source was tumor tissue, collected from a patient whose treatment included radiotherapy and nephrectomy. The CDR3 protein is CSARWLGTQYF. DNA for the CDR3: TGCAGTGCTAGATGGCTGGGGACGCAGTATTTT.